This T cell receptor (beta chain) appears in the sequencing data of a study of Tregs in tolerant kidney transplant recipients. Points from the study as a whole: This study did not directly address biological reproducibility. The small number of patients limits these findings pending further validation.

Points on this clone: Its specificity is not known.

Unstimulated regulatory T cells (CD4+CD25+CD127-), CD4+CD25- non-regulatory cells, CD4 and CD8 cells were FACS-sorted from thawed PBMCs. Method: immunoSEQ multiplex PCR; TCRdb's copy keeps in-frame clones and lacks some. There are some 240,000 clones in the sample; about four fifths occur only once, and 0.5% to 0.65% lies in the top ten. V was shortened by 5 bases and J by 0 bases, with 14 bases between the two germline ends. Germline V gives CDR1 MNHEY, CDR2 SVGAGI. The CDR3 loop spans 15 amino acids. The J gene is TRBJ2-7, the V gene TRBV6-5, with D unresolved. The material sequenced was CD4+ T cells from blood. The clonotype was recovered from a human donor in good health. Here the CDR3 DNA reads TGTGCCAGCAGTCTCGACTCGCCCAACTCCTACGAGCAGTACTTC. Translating gives CASSLDSPNSYEQYF.